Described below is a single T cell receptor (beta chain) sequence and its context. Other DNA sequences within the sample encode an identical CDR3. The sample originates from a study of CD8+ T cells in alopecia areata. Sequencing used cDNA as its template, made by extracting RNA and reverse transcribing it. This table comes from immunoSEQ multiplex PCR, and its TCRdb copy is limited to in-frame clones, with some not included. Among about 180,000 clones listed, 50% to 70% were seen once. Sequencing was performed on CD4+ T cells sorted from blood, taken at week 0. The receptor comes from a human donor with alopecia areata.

CDR3 nucleotide sequence: TGCGCCAGCAGCTTGGCCAGCTATGGCTACACCTTC. Translated, it gives CASSLASYGYTF. The chain has TRBV5-1 and TRBJ1-2; D remains ambiguous. Trimming removed 0 bases from V and 4 bases from J, with 4 bases in between. Looked up from germline, CDR1 is SGHRS and CDR2 is YFSETQ. This CDR3 is built from 12 residues.